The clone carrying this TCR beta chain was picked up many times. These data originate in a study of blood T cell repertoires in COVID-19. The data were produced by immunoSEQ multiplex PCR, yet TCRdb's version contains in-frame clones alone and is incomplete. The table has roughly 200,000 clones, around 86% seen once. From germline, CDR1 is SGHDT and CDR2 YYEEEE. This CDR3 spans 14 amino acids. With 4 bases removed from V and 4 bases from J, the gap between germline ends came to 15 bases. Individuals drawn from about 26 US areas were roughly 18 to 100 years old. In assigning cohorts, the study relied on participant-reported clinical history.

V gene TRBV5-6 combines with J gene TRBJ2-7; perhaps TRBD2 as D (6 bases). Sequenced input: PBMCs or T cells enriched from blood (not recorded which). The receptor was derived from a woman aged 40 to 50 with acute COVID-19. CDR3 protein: CASSLRGTLYEQYF. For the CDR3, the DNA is TGTGCCAGCAGCCTCCGCGGGACCCTTTACGAGCAGTACTTC.